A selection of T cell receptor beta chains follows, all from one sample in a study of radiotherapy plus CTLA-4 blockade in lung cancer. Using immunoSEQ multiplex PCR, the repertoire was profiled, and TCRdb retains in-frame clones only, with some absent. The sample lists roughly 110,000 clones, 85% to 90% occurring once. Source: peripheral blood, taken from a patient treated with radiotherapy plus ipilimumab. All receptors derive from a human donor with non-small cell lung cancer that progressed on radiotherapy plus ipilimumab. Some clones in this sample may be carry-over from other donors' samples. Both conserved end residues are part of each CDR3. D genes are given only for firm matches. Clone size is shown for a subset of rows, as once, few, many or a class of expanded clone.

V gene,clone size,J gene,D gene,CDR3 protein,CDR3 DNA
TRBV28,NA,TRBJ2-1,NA,CASSPTGISWHSNEQFF,TGTGCCAGCAGTCCTACAGGGATATCTTGGCACTCCAATGAGCAGTTCTTC
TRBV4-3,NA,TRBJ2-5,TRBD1,CASSQVVTGLGETQYF,TGCGCCAGCAGCCAAGTAGTGACAGGGCTCGGAGAGACCCAGTACTTC
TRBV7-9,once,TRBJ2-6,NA,CASSLALSGANVLTF,TGTGCCAGCAGCTTAGCCCTCTCTGGGGCCAACGTCCTGACTTTC
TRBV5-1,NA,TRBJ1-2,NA,CASSLNSLDDGYTF,TGCGCCAGCAGCTTGAACAGTTTGGATGATGGCTACACCTTC
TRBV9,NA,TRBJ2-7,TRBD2,CASSVGPSGGSFEQYF,TGTGCCAGCAGCGTAGGTCCTAGCGGGGGGTCTTTCGAGCAGTACTTC
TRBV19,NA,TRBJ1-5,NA,CASTTLGVNQPQHF,TGTGCCAGTACCACGTTGGGAGTTAATCAGCCCCAGCATTTT
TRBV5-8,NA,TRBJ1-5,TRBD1,CASRTGQGVQVNQPQHF,TGTGCCAGCAGAACGGGACAGGGGGTTCAGGTCAATCAGCCCCAGCATTTT
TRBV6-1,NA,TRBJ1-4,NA,CASSGGLTTNEKLFF,TGTGCCAGCAGTGGGGGACTAACAACTAATGAAAAACTGTTTTTT
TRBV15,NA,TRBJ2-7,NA,CATSRDLDSPYEQYF,TGTGCCACCAGCAGAGATTTGGACTCACCCTACGAGCAGTACTTC
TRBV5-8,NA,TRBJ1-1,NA,CASSLWGRGGLLEAFF,TGTGCCAGCAGCTTGTGGGGCCGGGGGGGTCTTCTTGAAGCTTTCTTT
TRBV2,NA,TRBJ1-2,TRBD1,CASRNRGPGYTF,TGTGCCAGCAGAAACAGGGGGCCCGGCTACACCTTC
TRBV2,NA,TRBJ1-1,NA,CASSIQNTEAFF,TGTGCCAGCAGTATCCAGAACACTGAAGCTTTCTTT
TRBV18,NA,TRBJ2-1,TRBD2,CASSPPSNGGENEQFF,TGTGCCAGCTCACCACCGTCTAACGGGGGGGAGAATGAGCAGTTCTTC
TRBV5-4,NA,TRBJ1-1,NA,CASNSFWGINTEAFF,TGTGCCAGCAACTCCTTCTGGGGGATAAACACTGAAGCTTTCTTT
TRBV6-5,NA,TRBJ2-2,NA,CASSYDIWGELFF,TGTGCCAGCAGTTACGATATTTGGGGGGAGCTGTTTTTT
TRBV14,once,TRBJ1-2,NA,CASSRLGRGDEGYTF,TGTGCCAGCAGCCGACTGGGCAGGGGCGATGAAGGCTACACCTTC
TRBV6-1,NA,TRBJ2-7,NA,CASSETSGANHEQYF,TGTGCCAGCAGTGAAACCTCGGGAGCTAACCACGAGCAGTACTTC
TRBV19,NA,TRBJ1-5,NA,CASSITPARSYQPQHF,TGTGCCAGTAGTATAACCCCAGCCCGAAGTTATCAGCCCCAGCATTTT
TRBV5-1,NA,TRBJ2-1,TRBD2,CASSLASATSGGGKSSYNEQFF,TGCGCCAGCAGCTTGGCGTCCGCGACTAGCGGGGGGGGGAAAAGCTCCTACAATGAGCAGTTCTTC
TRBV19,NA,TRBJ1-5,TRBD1,CASSIVGQGSEPQHF,TGTGCCAGTAGTATAGTTGGACAGGGTTCCGAGCCCCAGCATTTT
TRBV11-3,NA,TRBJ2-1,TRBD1,CASSWGQGVDEQFF,TGTGCCAGCAGCTGGGGACAGGGGGTGGATGAGCAGTTCTTC
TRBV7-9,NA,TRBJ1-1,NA,CASSLVGQLNTEAFF,TGTGCCAGCAGCTTAGTCGGACAGCTGAACACTGAAGCTTTCTTT
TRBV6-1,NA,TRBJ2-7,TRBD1,CASSLHGTGGYEQYF,TGTGCCAGCAGTCTCCACGGGACAGGGGGCTACGAGCAGTACTTC
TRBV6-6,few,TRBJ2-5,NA,CASRRGQLQETQYF,TGTGCCAGCAGGCGGGGACAGCTCCAAGAGACCCAGTACTTC